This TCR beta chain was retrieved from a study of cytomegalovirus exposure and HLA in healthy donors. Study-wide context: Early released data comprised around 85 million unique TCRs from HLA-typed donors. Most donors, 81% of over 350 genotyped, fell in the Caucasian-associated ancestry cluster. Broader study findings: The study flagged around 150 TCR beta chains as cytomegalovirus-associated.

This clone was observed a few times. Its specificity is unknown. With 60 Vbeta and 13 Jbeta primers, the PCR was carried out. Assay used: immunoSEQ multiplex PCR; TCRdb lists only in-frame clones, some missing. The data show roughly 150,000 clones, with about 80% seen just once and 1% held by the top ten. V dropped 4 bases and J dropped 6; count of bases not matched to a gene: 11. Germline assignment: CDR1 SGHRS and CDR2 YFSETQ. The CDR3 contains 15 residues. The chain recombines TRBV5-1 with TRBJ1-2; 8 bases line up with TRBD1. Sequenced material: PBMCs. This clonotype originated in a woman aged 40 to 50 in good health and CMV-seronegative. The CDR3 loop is CASSPGQVTGNGYTF. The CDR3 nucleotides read TGCGCCAGCAGCCCGGGACAGGTTACTGGGAATGGCTACACCTTC.